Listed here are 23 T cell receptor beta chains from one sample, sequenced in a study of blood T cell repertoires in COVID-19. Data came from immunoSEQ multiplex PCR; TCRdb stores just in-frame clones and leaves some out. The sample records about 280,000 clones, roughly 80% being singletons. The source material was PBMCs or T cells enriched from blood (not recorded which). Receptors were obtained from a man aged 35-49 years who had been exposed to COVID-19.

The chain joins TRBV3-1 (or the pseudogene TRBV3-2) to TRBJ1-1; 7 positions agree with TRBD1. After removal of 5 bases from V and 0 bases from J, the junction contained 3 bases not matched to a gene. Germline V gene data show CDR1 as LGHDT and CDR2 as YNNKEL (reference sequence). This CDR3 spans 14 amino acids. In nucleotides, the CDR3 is TGTGCCAGCAGCTTGACAGGGTTGAACACTGAAGCTTTCTTT. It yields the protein CASSLTGLNTEAFF.

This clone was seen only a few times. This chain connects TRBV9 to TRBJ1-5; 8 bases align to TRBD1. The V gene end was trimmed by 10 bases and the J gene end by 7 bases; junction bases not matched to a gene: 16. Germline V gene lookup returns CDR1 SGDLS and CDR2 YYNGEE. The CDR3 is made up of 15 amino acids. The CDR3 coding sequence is TGTGCCGGTTTCAGGGGGCAACAGCCCCAACAGCCCCAGCATTTT. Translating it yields CAGFRGQQPQQPQHF.

CDR3 protein: CSVIRTVNYGYTF. Written as DNA, the CDR3 is TGCAGCGTTATTCGTACGGTTAACTATGGCTACACCTTC. The genes are TRBV29-1 and TRBJ1-2; D ambiguous. CDR1 and CDR2 (germline): SQVTM, ANQGSEA. The CDR3 is made up of 13 amino acids. V gave up 5 bases and J gave up 1 base, with 11 bases separating them. The full variable domain, rest sourced from reference TRBV29-1 and TRBJ1-2, is SAVISQKPSRDICQRGTSLTIQCQVDSQVTMMFWYRQQPGQSLTLIATANQGSEATYESGFVIDKFPISRPNLTFSTLTVSNMSPEDSSIYLCSVIRTVNYGYTFGSGTRLTVV.

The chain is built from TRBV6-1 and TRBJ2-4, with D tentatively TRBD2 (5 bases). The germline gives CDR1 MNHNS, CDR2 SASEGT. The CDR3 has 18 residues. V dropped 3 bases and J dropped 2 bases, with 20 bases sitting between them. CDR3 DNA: TGTGCCAGCAGTGAGGGCAGCGAGAGGACTTTGACCAAAAACATTCAGTACTTC. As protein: CASSEGSERTLTKNIQYF.

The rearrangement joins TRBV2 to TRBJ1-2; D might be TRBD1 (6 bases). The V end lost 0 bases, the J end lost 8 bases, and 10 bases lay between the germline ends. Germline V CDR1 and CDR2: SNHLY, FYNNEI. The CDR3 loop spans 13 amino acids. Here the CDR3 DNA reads TGTGCCAGCAGTGAAGCGCGTCAGGGGGGCTACACCTTC. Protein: CASSEARQGGYTF.

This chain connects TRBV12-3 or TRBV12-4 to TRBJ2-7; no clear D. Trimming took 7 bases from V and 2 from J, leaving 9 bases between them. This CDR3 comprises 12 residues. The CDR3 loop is CASMASTYEQYF. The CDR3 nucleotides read TGTGCCAGCATGGCTAGTACCTACGAGCAGTACTTC.

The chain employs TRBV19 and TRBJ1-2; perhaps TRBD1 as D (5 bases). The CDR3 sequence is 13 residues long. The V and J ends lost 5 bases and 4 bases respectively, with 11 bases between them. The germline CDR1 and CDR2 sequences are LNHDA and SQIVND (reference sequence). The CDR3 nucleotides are TGTGCCAGTAGTCCGGGCAGGGTCTATGGCTACACCTTC. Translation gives CASSPGRVYGYTF.

The CDR3 sequence is CASSLGGRRGDEQFF. The CDR3 DNA is TGTGCCAGCAGCTTAGGCGGGAGGCGCGGGGATGAGCAGTTCTTC. The V gene is TRBV5-6, the J gene TRBJ2-1; 8 nucleotides match TRBD2. Germline assignment: CDR1 SGHDT and CDR2 YYEEEE. The J segment lost 8 bases and the V segment lost 2 bases, leaving 9 bases of the junction unmatched. This CDR3 spans 15 amino acids.

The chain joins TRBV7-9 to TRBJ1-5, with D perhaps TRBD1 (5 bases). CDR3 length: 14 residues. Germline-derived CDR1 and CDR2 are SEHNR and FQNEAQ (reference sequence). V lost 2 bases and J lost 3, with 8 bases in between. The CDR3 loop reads CASSLQGYNQPQHF. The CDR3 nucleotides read TGTGCCAGCAGCTTACAGGGTTACAATCAGCCCCAGCATTTT.

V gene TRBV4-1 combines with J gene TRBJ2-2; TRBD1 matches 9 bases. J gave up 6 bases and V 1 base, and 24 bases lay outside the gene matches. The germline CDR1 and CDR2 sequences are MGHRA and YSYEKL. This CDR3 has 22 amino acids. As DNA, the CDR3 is TGCGCCAGCAGCCAAGTTTTAATTAGGGGACAGGGCCTCCGGGGAAGACCCGGGGAGCTGTTTTTT. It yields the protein CASSQVLIRGQGLRGRPGELFF.

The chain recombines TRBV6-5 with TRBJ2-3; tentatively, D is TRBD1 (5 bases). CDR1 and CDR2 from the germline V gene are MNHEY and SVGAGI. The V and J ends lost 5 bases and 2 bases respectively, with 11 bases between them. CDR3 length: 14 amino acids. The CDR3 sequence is CASSTDIYTDTQYF. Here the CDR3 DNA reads TGTGCCAGCAGTACGGACATATACACAGATACGCAGTATTTT.

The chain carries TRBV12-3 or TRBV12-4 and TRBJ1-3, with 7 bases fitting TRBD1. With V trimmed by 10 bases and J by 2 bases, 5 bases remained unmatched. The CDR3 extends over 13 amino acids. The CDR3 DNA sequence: TGTGCCATAACAGGGGAAGCTGGAAACACCATATATTTT. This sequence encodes CAITGEAGNTIYF.

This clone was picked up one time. CDR3 loop: CASMRGWEQYF. In DNA form, the CDR3 reads TGTGCCAGCATGCGGGGTTGGGAGCAGTACTTC. The chain joins TRBV6-5 to TRBJ2-7; possibly TRBD2 for D (6 bases). The CDR3 is 11 amino acids. V dropped 7 bases and J dropped 7 bases, with 11 bases sitting between them. Germline-derived CDR1 and CDR2 are MNHEY and SVGAGI.

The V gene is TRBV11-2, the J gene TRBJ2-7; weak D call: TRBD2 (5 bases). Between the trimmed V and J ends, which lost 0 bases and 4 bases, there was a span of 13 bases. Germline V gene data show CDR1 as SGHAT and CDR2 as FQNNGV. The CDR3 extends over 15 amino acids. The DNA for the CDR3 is TGTGCCAGCAGCTTAGAAACTAGAAGCAGTTACGAGCAGTACTTC. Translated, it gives CASSLETRSSYEQYF.

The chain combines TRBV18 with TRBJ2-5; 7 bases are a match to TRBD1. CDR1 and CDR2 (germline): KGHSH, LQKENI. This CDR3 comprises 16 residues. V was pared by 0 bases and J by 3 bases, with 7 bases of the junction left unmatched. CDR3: CASSPPGRGREETQYF. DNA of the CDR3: TGTGCCAGCTCACCACCGGGAAGGGGGCGAGAAGAGACCCAGTACTTC.

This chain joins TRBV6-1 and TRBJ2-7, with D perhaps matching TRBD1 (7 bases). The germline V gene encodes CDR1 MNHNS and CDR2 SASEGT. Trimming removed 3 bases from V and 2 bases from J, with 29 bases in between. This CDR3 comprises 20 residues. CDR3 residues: CASSDSVTGVVSGWTYEQYF. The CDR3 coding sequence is TGTGCCAGCAGTGACAGCGTAACAGGGGTCGTGAGCGGGTGGACCTACGAGCAGTACTTC.

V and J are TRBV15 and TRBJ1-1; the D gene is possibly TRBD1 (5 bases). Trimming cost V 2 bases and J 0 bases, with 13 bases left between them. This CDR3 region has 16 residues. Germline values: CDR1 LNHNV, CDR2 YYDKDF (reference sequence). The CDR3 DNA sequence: TGTGCCACCAGCAGACAAGGGGTCGGCGTGAACACTGAAGCTTTCTTT. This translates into CATSRQGVGVNTEAFF.

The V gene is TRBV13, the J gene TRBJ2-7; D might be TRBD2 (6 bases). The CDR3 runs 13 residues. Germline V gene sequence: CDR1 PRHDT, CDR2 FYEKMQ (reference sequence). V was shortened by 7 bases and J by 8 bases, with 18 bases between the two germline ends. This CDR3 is CASKGTPDMKQYF. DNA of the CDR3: TGTGCCAGCAAAGGGACTCCAGATATGAAGCAGTACTTC. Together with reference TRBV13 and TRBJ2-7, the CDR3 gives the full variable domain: AAGVIQSPRHLIKEKRETATLKCYPIPRHDTVYWYQQGPGQDPQFLISFYEKMQSDKGSIPDRFSAQQFSDYHSELNMSSLELGDSALYFCASKGTPDMKQYFGPGTRLTVT.

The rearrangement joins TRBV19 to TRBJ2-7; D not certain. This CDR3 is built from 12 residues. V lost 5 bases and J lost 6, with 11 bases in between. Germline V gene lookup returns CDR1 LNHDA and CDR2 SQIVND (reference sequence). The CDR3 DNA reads TGTGCCAGTAGTCAATACTCGGGCGAGCAGTACTTC. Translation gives CASSQYSGEQYF.

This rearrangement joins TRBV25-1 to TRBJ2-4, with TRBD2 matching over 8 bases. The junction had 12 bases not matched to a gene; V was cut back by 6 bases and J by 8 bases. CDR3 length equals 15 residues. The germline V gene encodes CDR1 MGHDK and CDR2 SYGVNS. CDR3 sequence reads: CASSAGGGRGDIQYF. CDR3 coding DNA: TGTGCCAGCAGCGCCGGCGGGGGGCGAGGGGACATTCAGTACTTC.

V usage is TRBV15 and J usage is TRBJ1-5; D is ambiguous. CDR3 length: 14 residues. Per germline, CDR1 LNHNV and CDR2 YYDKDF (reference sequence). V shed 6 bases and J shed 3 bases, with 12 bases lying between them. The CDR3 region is CATRVRGSNQPQHF. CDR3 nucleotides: TGTGCCACCAGGGTCCGGGGATCCAATCAGCCCCAGCATTTT.

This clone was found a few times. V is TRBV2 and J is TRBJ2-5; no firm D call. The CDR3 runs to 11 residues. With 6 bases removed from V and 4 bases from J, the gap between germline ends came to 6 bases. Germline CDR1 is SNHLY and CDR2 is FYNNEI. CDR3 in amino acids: CASSLVETQYF. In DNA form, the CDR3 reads TGTGCCAGCAGCCTAGTAGAGACCCAGTACTTC.

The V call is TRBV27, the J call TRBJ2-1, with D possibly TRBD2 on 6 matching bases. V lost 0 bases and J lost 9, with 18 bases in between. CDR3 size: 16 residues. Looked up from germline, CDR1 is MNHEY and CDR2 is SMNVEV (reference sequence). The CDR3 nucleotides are TGTGCCAGCAGTTTATCGTCGATCCCCGGGGGTGGTGAGCAGTTCTTC. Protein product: CASSLSSIPGGGEQFF.